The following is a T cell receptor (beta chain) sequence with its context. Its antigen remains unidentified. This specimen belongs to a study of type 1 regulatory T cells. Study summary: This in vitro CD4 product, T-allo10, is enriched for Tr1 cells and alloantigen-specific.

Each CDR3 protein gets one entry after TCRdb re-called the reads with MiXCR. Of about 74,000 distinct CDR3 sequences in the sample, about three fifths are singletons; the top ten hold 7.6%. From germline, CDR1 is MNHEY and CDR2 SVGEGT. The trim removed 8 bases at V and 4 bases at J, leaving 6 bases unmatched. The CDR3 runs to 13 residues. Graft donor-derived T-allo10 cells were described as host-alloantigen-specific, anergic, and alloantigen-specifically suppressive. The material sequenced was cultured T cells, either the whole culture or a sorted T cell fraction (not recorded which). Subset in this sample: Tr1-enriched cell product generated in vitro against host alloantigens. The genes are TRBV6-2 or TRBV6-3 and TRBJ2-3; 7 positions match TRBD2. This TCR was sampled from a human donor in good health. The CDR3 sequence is CASRRTSADTQYF. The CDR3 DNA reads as TGTGCCAGCCGTCGAACTAGCGCAGATACGCAGTATTTT.